This T cell receptor beta chain was identified in a study of blood T cells in healthy people across ages. Points from the study as a whole: Per-million-T-cell TCR beta diversity fell roughly linearly with age. Shifts in expanded clonotypes may have been confounded by donor CMV status, which was unknown.

A sample-barcoded 5' primer and a J-beta primer mix were used in a second PCR of roughly 6 to 12 cycles. MiXCR was run by TCRdb on the 5' RACE reads, yielding one entry per CDR3 protein. The sample records 780,000 or so distinct CDR3 sequences, approximately 53% being singletons. Details on this clonotype: No antigen is known for it.

Sequenced input: blood. This clonotype was sampled from a man aged 35 to 55 in good health.

The CDR3: CASLDRGGETQYF. In DNA form, the CDR3 reads TGTGCCAGCCTCGACAGGGGGGGCGAGACCCAGTACTTC. V usage is TRBV25-1 and J usage is TRBJ2-5, with 9 nucleotides matching TRBD1. With 8 bases clipped from V and 5 bases from J, the junction kept 6 bases outside the gene matches. The CDR3 contains 13 residues. Germline CDR1 is MGHDK and CDR2 is SYGVNS.